What follows are 32 T cell receptor beta chains derived from one specimen sequenced in a study of cytomegalovirus exposure and HLA in healthy donors. Amplification used 60 Vbeta primers and 13 Jbeta primers. Method: immunoSEQ multiplex PCR; TCRdb's copy keeps in-frame clones and lacks some. Here the sample spans roughly 80,000 clones, about 80% being singletons. The sequenced material came from PBMCs. Receptors were obtained from a man aged 35 to 55 in good health and CMV-seronegative.

The chain employs TRBV10-3 and TRBJ2-7, with 13 nucleotides matching TRBD2. This CDR3 has 14 residues. Per the germline V gene, CDR1 is ENHRY and CDR2 is SYGVKD. V dropped 11 bases and J dropped 6; count of bases not matched to a gene: 10. The CDR3: CASRTSGGLGEQYF. CDR3 sequence (DNA): TGTGCCTCCCGGACTAGCGGGGGCCTCGGCGAGCAGTACTTC.

The chain combines TRBV9 with TRBJ1-4; no definite D call. V lost 3 bases and J lost 0, with 9 bases in between. Per germline, CDR1 SGDLS and CDR2 YYNGEE. The CDR3 loop spans 15 amino acids. CDR3 nucleotide sequence: TGTGCCAGCAGCGCCAACAGAGCAACTAATGAAAAACTGTTTTTT. Residues: CASSANRATNEKLFF.

The rearrangement joins TRBV10-1 to TRBJ2-3; 7 bases are shared with TRBD2. The CDR3 covers 15 residues. Germline loops: CDR1 WNHNN, CDR2 SYGVQD (reference sequence). The ends lost 2 bases at V and 4 bases at J; junction bases unmatched: 6. The CDR3 reads CASSEKGGGSDTQYF. The CDR3 DNA reads as TGCGCCAGCAGTGAGAAGGGCGGGGGATCAGATACGCAGTATTTT.

The V gene is TRBV15, the J gene TRBJ2-3, with D possibly TRBD1 on 6 matching bases. Trimming took off 4 bases at V and 4 bases at J, with 9 bases between the two ends. This CDR3 contains 13 residues. From germline, CDR1 is LNHNV and CDR2 YYDKDF (reference sequence). CDR3 amino acids: CATSIGTSDTQYF. The CDR3 DNA reads TGTGCCACCAGCATCGGGACATCAGATACGCAGTATTTT.

A note on this clone: The junction departs from germline at one end; a sequencing error may be responsible. The same CDR3 can be traced to other DNA sequences in this sample. The chain uses TRBV7-3 and TRBJ1-2; D is ambiguous. Germline V gene sequence: CDR1 SGHTA, CDR2 FQGTGA. The CDR3 runs 13 residues. The DNA of the CDR3 is TGTGCCAGTAGCTTATCACAGAACTATGGCTACACCTTC. This translates into CASSLSQNYGYTF.

As concerns this clone: One junction end disagrees with the germline gene, perhaps due to a read error. The V and J genes are TRBV19 and TRBJ1-5, with 8 bases aligning to TRBD1. CDR3 length equals 15 residues. Germline CDR1 is LNHDA and CDR2 is SQIVND (reference sequence). The CDR3 DNA reads TGTGCCAGTATTCAGGGGGCTGGTGGCAATCGGCCCCAGCATTTT. This codes for CASIQGAGGNRPQHF.

This clone has just one count. V is TRBV4-3 and J is TRBJ1-1; perhaps TRBD1 as D (5 bases). The CDR3 has 14 amino acids. Trimming cost V 3 bases and J 0 bases, with 8 bases left between them. The germline gives CDR1 LGHNA, CDR2 YSLEER. The CDR3 spells CASSQDTMNTEAFF. The DNA for the CDR3 is TGCGCCAGCAGCCAGGACACCATGAACACTGAAGCTTTCTTT.

Of note for this clone: One junction end does not reproduce the germline sequence, and a read error may be involved. The V call is TRBV10-3, the J call TRBJ1-2, with D unclear. CDR1 and CDR2 (germline): ENHRY, SYGVKD. This CDR3 comprises 16 residues. The CDR3 nucleotides are TGTGCCATCAGAACAATCGACCCGCACCAGGCGTATGGCTACCCCTTC. Its translation: CAIRTIDPHQAYGYPF.

The genes are TRBV7-9 and TRBJ2-2; a weak D match, TRBD2 (6 bases). Germline CDR1 and CDR2: SEHNR and FQNEAQ (reference sequence). The CDR3 has 16 residues. The V and J ends lost 6 bases and 1 base respectively, with 15 bases between them. The CDR3 protein is CASRLAYIRNTGELFF. The CDR3 bases are TGTGCCAGCAGACTAGCTTATATAAGGAACACCGGGGAGCTGTTTTTT. Drawing the rest from reference TRBV7-9 and TRBJ2-2, the complete variable domain is DTGVSQNPRHKITKRGQNVTFRCDPISEHNRLYWYRQTLGQGPEFLTYFQNEAQLEKSRLLSDRFSAERPKGSFSTLEIQRTEQGDSAMYLCASRLAYIRNTGELFFGEGSRLTVL.

The chain carries TRBV10-1 and TRBJ2-1; 12 bases line up with TRBD1. Germline assignment: CDR1 WNHNN and CDR2 SYGVQD (reference sequence). V was pared by 0 bases and J by 9 bases, with 3 bases of the junction left unmatched. This CDR3 is built from 15 residues. CDR3 bases: TGCGCCAGCAGTGAGTCGGGACAGGGGGCTCTTGAGCAGTTCTTC. Translating it yields CASSESGQGALEQFF.

CDR3 loop: CASQGGPNYGYTF. The CDR3 DNA reads as TGTGCCAGCCAAGGAGGCCCAAACTATGGCTACACCTTC. The chain employs TRBV2 and TRBJ1-2, with D hard to call. Deletions cut 8 bases from V and 2 bases from J, with 12 bases between. The germline V gene has CDR1 SNHLY and CDR2 FYNNEI. There are 13 residues in the CDR3.

V gene TRBV6-5 combines with J gene TRBJ1-1, with 7 nucleotides matching TRBD1. The J segment lost 7 bases and the V segment lost 6 bases, leaving 5 bases of the junction unmatched. This CDR3 comprises 12 residues. Germline CDR1 MNHEY, CDR2 SVGAGI. CDR3 DNA: TGTGCCAGCAGGACAGGGTCTGATGAAGCTTTCTTT. Its translation: CASRTGSDEAFF.

The chain employs TRBV5-1 and TRBJ1-3; possibly TRBD1 for D (5 bases). The V gene lost 0 bases and the J gene lost 4 bases, with 11 bases spanning the gap. This CDR3 has 15 amino acids. Germline assignment: CDR1 SGHRS and CDR2 YFSETQ. DNA of the CDR3: TGCGCCAGCAGCTTGGATGGGGCGCGAGGAAACACCATATATTTT. This translates into CASSLDGARGNTIYF.

This clone has a handful of counts. The V call is TRBV7-6, the J call TRBJ2-6, with 12 bases that match TRBD2. The J segment lost 1 base and the V segment lost 5 bases, leaving 15 bases of the junction unmatched. Germline values: CDR1 SGHVS, CDR2 FNYEAQ. CDR3 length: 21 amino acids. CDR3: CASSRSGLAGSYQSGANVLTF. DNA for the CDR3: TGTGCCAGCAGCCGATCAGGACTAGCGGGGTCATATCAGTCTGGGGCCAACGTCCTGACTTTC.

V is TRBV7-9 and J is TRBJ2-7; 7 bases are a match to TRBD1. This CDR3 has 17 residues. V was clipped by 4 bases and J by 0 bases; unmatched bases: 12. Germline assignment: CDR1 SEHNR and CDR2 FQNEAQ (reference sequence). CDR3 DNA: TGTGCCAGCAGCTCGTTCTTTACAGGGGAATACTCCTACGAGCAGTACTTC. Its translation: CASSSFFTGEYSYEQYF.

The V and J genes are TRBV5-1 and TRBJ2-3; tentative D call: TRBD1 (6 bases). The CDR3 is 15 residues long. The germline V and J ends were trimmed by 4 bases and 3 bases, with 15 bases remaining between them. CDR1 and CDR2 (germline): SGHRS, YFSETQ. The CDR3 loop reads CASSMGQGRTDTQYF. In nucleotides, the CDR3 is TGCGCCAGCAGCATGGGACAAGGCAGGACAGATACGCAGTATTTT.

This chain uses TRBV28 with TRBJ2-1, with 9 bases identical to TRBD1. V shed 7 bases and J 8 bases; nucleotides not matched to a gene: 15. Per the germline V gene, CDR1 is MDHEN and CDR2 is SYDVKM. The CDR3 runs 16 residues. The CDR3 coding sequence is TGTGCCAGCATTGATGTCCCGGGACAGGGAAACTATGAGCAGTTCTTC. Protein: CASIDVPGQGNYEQFF.

This clone came up once. CDR3 nucleotides: TGTGCCAGCAGTGAACGTCCAGGTCTCGGGGCCAACGTCCTGACTTTC. Amino acids: CASSERPGLGANVLTF. V gene TRBV6-1 combines with J gene TRBJ2-6; no firm D call. V lost 2 bases, J lost 4 bases, and 12 bases lay in between. In germline, CDR1 is MNHNS, CDR2 SASEGT. CDR3 length equals 16 residues.

The rearrangement joins TRBV4-2 to TRBJ1-1; D remains unclear. This CDR3 is built from 14 residues. V lost 10 bases to trimming and J lost 3 bases, with 18 bases between them. The germline V gene has CDR1 LGHNA and CDR2 YNFKEQ. Written as DNA, the CDR3 is TGTGCCACCTCCCGGGAGGGCCGGTACACTGAAGCTTTCTTT. This sequence encodes CATSREGRYTEAFF.

The J gene is TRBJ1-3, the V gene TRBV9; the D gene is possibly TRBD1 (6 bases). V was trimmed by 3 bases and J by 3 bases, leaving 16 bases between them. This CDR3 spans 16 amino acids. Germline assignment: CDR1 SGDLS and CDR2 YYNGEE. DNA of the CDR3: TGTGCCAGCAGCGGAGCAGGGGAGGGACGTGGAAACACCATATATTTT. Encoded protein: CASSGAGEGRGNTIYF.

As regards this clone: The same CDR3 arises from other DNA sequences in this sample as well. This chain joins TRBV18 and TRBJ1-2, with 10 bases lining up with TRBD1. The germline V gene encodes CDR1 KGHSH and CDR2 LQKENI. The CDR3 contains 15 residues. V was clipped by 3 bases and J by 4 bases; unmatched bases: 5. CDR3 residues: CASSPETGGGYGYTF. CDR3 DNA: TGTGCCAGCTCACCCGAGACAGGGGGCGGCTATGGCTACACCTTC. Based on the CDR3 plus reference TRBV18 and TRBJ1-2, the full variable domain is NAGVMQNPRHLVRRRGQEARLRCSPMKGHSHVYWYRQLPEEGLKFMVYLQKENIIDESGMPKERFSAEFPKEGPSILRIQQVVRGDSAAYFCASSPETGGGYGYTFGSGTRLTVV.

The V call is TRBV5-6, the J call TRBJ2-5; D ambiguous. CDR1 and CDR2 from the germline V gene are SGHDT and YYEEEE. Trimming shortened V by 1 base and J by 3 bases, and 4 bases separated the two germline ends. This CDR3 comprises 12 residues. The CDR3 DNA reads as TGTGCCAGCAGCTTGTTAGAAGAGACCCAGTACTTC. Amino acids: CASSLLEETQYF.

V usage is TRBV5-1 and J usage is TRBJ1-3, with TRBD1 matching over 8 bases. Trimming took 3 bases from V and 0 from J; bases not matched to a gene: 5. Germline V CDR1 and CDR2: SGHRS, YFSETQ. The CDR3 extends over 16 amino acids. CDR3 bases: TGCGCCAGCAGCTCAACAGGACAGGGCTCTGGAAACACCATATATTTT. It yields the protein CASSSTGQGSGNTIYF.

CDR3 amino acids: CASSLDRNSPLHF. The CDR3 nucleotides read TGTGCCAGCAGCTTGGACCGGAATTCACCCCTCCACTTT. The genes are TRBV5-8 and TRBJ1-6; D is undetermined. Per germline, CDR1 SGHTS and CDR2 YDEGEE. There are 13 residues in the CDR3. V lost 0 bases to trimming and J lost 7 bases, with 5 bases between them. The entire variable domain, with the rest obtained from reference TRBV5-8 and TRBJ1-6, is as follows: EAGVTQSPTHLIKTRGQQATLRCSPISGHTSVYWYQQALGLGLQFLLWYDEGEERNRGNFPPRFSGRQFPNYSSELNVNALELEDSALYLCASSLDRNSPLHFGNGTRLTVT.

On this clone: A read error may account for a junction end that differs from germline. The chain is built from TRBV7-7 and TRBJ2-2; 13 bases line up with TRBD2. This CDR3 contains 19 residues. Germline loops: CDR1 SSHAT, CDR2 FNYEAQ (reference sequence). CDR3 region: CASSSWTSGGLANTGELFF. CDR3 sequence (DNA): TGTGCTAGCAGCTCGTGGACTAGCGGGGGTCTCGCGAACACCGGGGAGCTGTTTTTT.

The gene calls are TRBV11-3 and TRBJ2-7; maybe TRBD2 (6 bases). Trimming took 2 bases from V and 5 from J, leaving 10 bases between them. Germline V lookup: CDR1 SGHNT, CDR2 YENEEA. This CDR3 has 13 amino acids. Written as DNA, the CDR3 is TGTGCCAGCAGCTTAAGTAGGAGGGACGAGCAGTACTTC. Translated, it gives CASSLSRRDEQYF.

The V call is TRBV6-4, the J call TRBJ2-3; D is uncertain. Trimming removed 4 bases at V and 0 bases at J, with 5 bases between. The V gene's germline CDR1 is MRHNA and CDR2 SNTAGT. This CDR3 spans 13 amino acids. The CDR3 loop is CASSAVSTDTQYF. CDR3 nucleotides: TGTGCCAGCAGTGCCGTTAGCACAGATACGCAGTATTTT.

The chain combines TRBV11-2 with TRBJ2-7; TRBD1 aligns across 7 bases. This CDR3 has 15 residues. Trimming removed 4 bases from V and 3 bases from J; junction bases left unmatched: 9. Germline V gene data show CDR1 as SGHAT and CDR2 as FQNNGV. CDR3 sequence (DNA): TGTGCCAGCAGCTCGACCCGGGACAGAGTCTACGAGCAGTACTTC. Translation: CASSSTRDRVYEQYF.

The genes are TRBV7-2 and TRBJ1-5, with TRBD1 matching 8 bases. With 7 bases clipped from V and 2 bases from J, the junction kept 7 bases outside the gene matches. CDR1 and CDR2 from the germline V gene are SGHTA and FQGNSA. The CDR3 loop spans 15 amino acids. The CDR3 coding sequence is TGTGCCAGCACCCGGACAGGGTCGGGCAATCAGCCCCAGCATTTT. It codes for CASTRTGSGNQPQHF.

The CDR3 reads CASSNRGYGYTF. For the CDR3, the DNA is TGTGCCAGCAGTAACAGGGGTTACGGCTACACCTTC. The V gene is TRBV27, the J gene TRBJ1-2, with 7 positions matching TRBD1. CDR1 and CDR2 from the germline V gene are MNHEY and SMNVEV (reference sequence). Germline trimming cut 5 bases from V and 8 bases from J; bases unmatched to any gene: 5. This CDR3 is built from 12 residues.

This chain joins TRBV5-6 and TRBJ2-6; 10 nucleotides line up with TRBD1. The V gene end was trimmed by 5 bases and the J gene end by 0 bases; junction bases not matched to a gene: 5. CDR1 SGHDT and CDR2 YYEEEE come from the germline V gene. The CDR3 contains 17 residues. The CDR3 bases are TGTGCCAGCAGGGGGGGACAGGGGAGCTCTGGGGCCAACGTCCTGACTTTC. Its translation: CASRGGQGSSGANVLTF.

The chain employs TRBV30 and TRBJ1-5; no definite D call. In germline, CDR1 is GTSNPN, CDR2 SVGIG (reference sequence). The ends were cut back, 3 bases at V and 0 bases at J, with 6 bases in the middle. This CDR3 comprises 13 residues. The CDR3 DNA sequence: TGTGCCTGGAGGGCTGATAGCAATCAGCCCCAGCATTTT. This gives the protein CAWRADSNQPQHF.